This T cell receptor (beta chain) was identified during a study of blood T cell repertoires in COVID-19. Overall study context: T cells, B-cell-depleted T cells, or PBMCs supplied cDNA or gDNA.

CDR3 size: 14 residues. Germline CDR1 is SGHRS and CDR2 is YFSETQ. The V gene end was trimmed by 4 bases and the J gene end by 8 bases; junction bases not matched to a gene: 7. Authors' methods: By means of reference gene primer amplification, nucleated cell counts were estimated. Produced via immunoSEQ multiplex PCR; TCRdb's table is partial and in-frame only. V and J calls and clone size are as listed in that table; D and trimming were resolved from the DNA. The data contain approximately 170,000 clones, roughly 85% of them seen just once; the ten biggest clones take up roughly a tenth. The source material was peripheral blood. J is TRBJ2-1 and V is TRBV5-1; 9 bases align to TRBD1. The TCR sequence derives from a woman of 80 years or more with active or convalescent COVID-19. The CDR3 loop is CASSRTGEADEQFF. The DNA of the CDR3 is TGCGCCAGCAGCAGGACAGGGGAGGCAGATGAGCAGTTCTTC.